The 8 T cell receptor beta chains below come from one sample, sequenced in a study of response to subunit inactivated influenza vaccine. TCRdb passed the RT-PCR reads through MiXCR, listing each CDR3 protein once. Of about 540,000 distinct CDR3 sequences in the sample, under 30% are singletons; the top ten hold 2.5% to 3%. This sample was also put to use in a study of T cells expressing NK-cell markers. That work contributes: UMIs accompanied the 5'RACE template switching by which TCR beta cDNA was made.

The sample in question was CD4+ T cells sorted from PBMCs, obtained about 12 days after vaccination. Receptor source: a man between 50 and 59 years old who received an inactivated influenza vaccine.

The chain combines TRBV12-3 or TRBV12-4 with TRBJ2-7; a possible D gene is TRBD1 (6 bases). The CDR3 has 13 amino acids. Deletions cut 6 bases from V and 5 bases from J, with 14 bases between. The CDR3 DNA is TGTGCCAGCAGGAGCAGGGGATCGAACGAGCAGTACTTC. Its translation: CASRSRGSNEQYF.

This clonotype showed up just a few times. DNA of the CDR3: TGTGCCATCAGACCGGTGGGCGGCTACGAGCAGTACTTC. Translated, it gives CAIRPVGGYEQYF. The chain has TRBV10-3 and TRBJ2-7, with no clear D. Germline V gene sequence: CDR1 ENHRY, CDR2 SYGVKD. Between the trimmed V and J ends, which lost 6 bases and 3 bases, there was a span of 12 bases. The CDR3 has 13 residues.

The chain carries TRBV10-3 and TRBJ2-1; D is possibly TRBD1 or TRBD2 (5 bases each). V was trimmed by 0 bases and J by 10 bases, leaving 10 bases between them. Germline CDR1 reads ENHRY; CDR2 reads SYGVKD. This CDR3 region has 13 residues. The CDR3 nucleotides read TGTGCCATCAGTGAGTCGGGACGTGAGGAGCAGTTCTTC. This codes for CAISESGREEQFF.

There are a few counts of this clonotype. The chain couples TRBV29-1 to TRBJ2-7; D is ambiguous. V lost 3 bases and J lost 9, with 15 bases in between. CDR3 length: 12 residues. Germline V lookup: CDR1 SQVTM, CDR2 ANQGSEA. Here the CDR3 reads CSVEGYSRGQYF. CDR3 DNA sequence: TGCAGCGTTGAGGGGTACTCTCGCGGGCAGTACTTC.

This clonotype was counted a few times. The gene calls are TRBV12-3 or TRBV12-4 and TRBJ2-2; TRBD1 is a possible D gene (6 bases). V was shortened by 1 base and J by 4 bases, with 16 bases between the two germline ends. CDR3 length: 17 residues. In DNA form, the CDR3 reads TGTGCCAGCAGTTTAGAAATGGGGGCAGATCTCACCGGGGAGCTGTTTTTT. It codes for CASSLEMGADLTGELFF.

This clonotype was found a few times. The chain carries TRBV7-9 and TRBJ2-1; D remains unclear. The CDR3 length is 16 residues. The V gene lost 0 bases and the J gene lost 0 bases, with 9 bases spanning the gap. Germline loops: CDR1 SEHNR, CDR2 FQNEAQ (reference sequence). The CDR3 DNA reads TGTGCCAGCAGCTTAGCGTCCACCAGCTCCTACAATGAGCAGTTCTTC. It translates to CASSLASTSSYNEQFF. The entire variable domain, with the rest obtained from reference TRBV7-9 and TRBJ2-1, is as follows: DTGVSQNPRHKITKRGQNVTFRCDPISEHNRLYWYRQTLGQGPEFLTYFQNEAQLEKSRLLSDRFSAERPKGSFSTLEIQRTEQGDSAMYLCASSLASTSSYNEQFFGPGTRLTVL.

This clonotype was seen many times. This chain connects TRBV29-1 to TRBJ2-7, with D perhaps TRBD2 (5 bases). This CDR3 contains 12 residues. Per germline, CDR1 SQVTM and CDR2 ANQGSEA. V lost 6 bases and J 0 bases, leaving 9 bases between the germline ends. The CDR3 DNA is TGCAGCGTCGAGGGATACTCCTACGAGCAGTACTTC. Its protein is CSVEGYSYEQYF.

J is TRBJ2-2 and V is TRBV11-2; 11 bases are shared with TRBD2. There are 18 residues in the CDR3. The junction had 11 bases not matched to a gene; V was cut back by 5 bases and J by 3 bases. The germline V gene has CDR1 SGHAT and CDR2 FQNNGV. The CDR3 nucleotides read TGTGCCAGCAGCCCCTTGCCGAGACTAGCGGGATACACCGGGGAGCTGTTTTTT. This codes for CASSPLPRLAGYTGELFF.